This T cell receptor (beta chain) was identified in a study of cytomegalovirus exposure and HLA in healthy donors. Across the study: In a later analysis, it was reported that the 120 validation repertoires had been produced on the same platform as the roughly 650 repertoires belonging to the first cohort.

Findings of the study overall: Subsequent analysis of the roughly 120 validation repertoires found a tendency for first-cohort TCR clusters to co-occur.

A word on this clone: The antigen remains unidentified.

This CDR3 region has 14 residues. Germline V gives CDR1 SGHAT, CDR2 FQNNGV. J was trimmed by 10 bases and V by 2 bases; bases with no gene match: 8. Only in-frame clones appear in the TCRdb table, and some are missing; sequencing was by immunoSEQ multiplex PCR. The repertoire consists of hundreds of thousands of clones, with 86% occurring once and the leading ten covering 0.65% to 0.95%. Input material: PBMCs. The V gene is TRBV11-2, the J gene TRBJ2-1, with 7 bases fitting TRBD2. The clonotype comes from a woman younger than 35 in good health and CMV-seronegative. This CDR3 reads CASSLNRLTSEQFF. The DNA for the CDR3 is TGTGCCAGCAGCTTAAACAGACTGACTAGCGAGCAGTTCTTC.